The entry below gives a single TCR beta chain sequence along with its context. Germline values: CDR1 LGHNA, CDR2 YSLEER. CDR3 size: 14 residues. V lost 1 base, J lost 7 bases, and 13 bases lay in between. Sequencing used immunoSEQ multiplex PCR; TCRdb keeps in-frame clones, though not all of them. The sample holds 35,000 to 45,000 clones, more than 70% seen once. The data are from a study of T cell changes during pregnancy in multiple sclerosis. This receptor was obtained from a female donor with multiple sclerosis, enrolled in a pregnancy study. Sequenced material: CD8+ T cells from peripheral blood mononuclear cells, taken in the first trimester of pregnancy. V gene TRBV4-3 combines with J gene TRBJ1-1, with unresolved D. The CDR3 region has the DNA TGCGCCAGCAGCCAAGGGGTGGGTGGAGGTGAAGCTTTCTTT. Translating gives CASSQGVGGGEAFF.